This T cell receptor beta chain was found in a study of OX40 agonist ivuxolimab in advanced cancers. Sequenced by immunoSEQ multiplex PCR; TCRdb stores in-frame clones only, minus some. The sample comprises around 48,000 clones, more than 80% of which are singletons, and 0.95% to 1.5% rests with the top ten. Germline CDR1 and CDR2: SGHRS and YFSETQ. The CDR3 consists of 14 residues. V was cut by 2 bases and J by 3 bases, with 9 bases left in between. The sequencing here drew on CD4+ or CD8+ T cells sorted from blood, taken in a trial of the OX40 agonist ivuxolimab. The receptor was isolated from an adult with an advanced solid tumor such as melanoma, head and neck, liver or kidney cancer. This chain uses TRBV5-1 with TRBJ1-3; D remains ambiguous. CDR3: CASSFLGGGNTIYF. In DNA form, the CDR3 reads TGCGCCAGCAGCTTTCTGGGTGGTGGAAACACCATATATTTT.